The clone carrying this TCR beta chain was picked up many times. Its antigen is as yet unknown. CDR3 length equals 13 residues. Germline V gene sequence: CDR1 MGHRA, CDR2 YSYEKL. V gave up 0 bases and J gave up 5 bases, with 8 bases separating them. MiXCR was run by TCRdb on the 5' RACE reads, yielding one entry per CDR3 protein. The sample includes 190,000 or so distinct CDR3 sequences, 9.5% to 15% of them seen just once. This sample is drawn from a study of CD8 T cells in ankylosing spondylitis. Overall study results and limits: About 8 highly homologous variants made up a TCR beta motif that seemed to typify ankylosing spondylitis blood.

This clonotype was obtained from a male donor with ankylosing spondylitis or in good health (not recorded which). The genes are TRBV4-1 and TRBJ2-7, with unresolved D. Sequencing was performed on blood, either unsorted or a sorted T cell fraction (not recorded which). The CDR3 loop is CASSQEATNEQYF. CDR3 nucleotide sequence: TGCGCCAGCAGCCAAGAAGCAACGAACGAGCAGTACTTC.